This T cell receptor beta chain was profiled in a study of T cells in Graves' hyperthyroidism and ophthalmopathy (dated by TCRdb to about 2019). For the study in its entirety: Peripheral blood was sampled at the time of initial diagnosis, prior to any treatment. To identify TCR V-J signatures that set the groups apart, the researchers used a discovery cohort of 90 to 100 patients, made up of about 44 with Graves' ophthalmopathy and 57 with stable Graves' hyperthyroidism. Prospective prediction of ophthalmopathy was tested in an independent validation cohort of 18 to 20 hyperthyroidism patients and 15 to 17 patients who later progressed to ophthalmopathy. For training and testing, the 95 to 100 patients in the discovery cohort were randomly divided in a 7:3 ratio. Thyroid tissue and blood T-cell repertoires from several Graves' hyperthyroidism patients were also compared in the study. Once sampling was done, hyperthyroidism patients were given methimazole at a starting dose of 30 mg daily, whereas ophthalmopathy patients were given high-dose intravenous methylprednisolone. According to the paper, TCR Vbeta CDR3 sequencing was carried out on 135 peripheral blood samples, which came from 40 to 45 ophthalmopathy, fewer than 80 hyperthyroidism and 17 progressor patients.

A patient counted as having stable Graves' hyperthyroidism if no progression to ophthalmopathy occurred over 18 months of follow-up. The hyperthyroidism patients were between 18 and 65 years old and newly diagnosed, with a disease duration of less than 2 months. Any patient with an uncontrolled infection, another autoimmune disease, pregnancy or lactation was excluded. Diagnoses relied on clinical symptoms, serum thyroxine and TRAb, thyroid ultrasound and orbital computed tomography. PBMCs were separated from roughly 9.6 ml of fresh peripheral blood using Ficoll-Paque density gradient centrifugation. Total RNA was extracted using Trizol reagent, and RNA quality was assessed on an Agilent 2100 Bioanalyzer. General study outcomes and caveats: A model built on a 13 V-J signature distinguished ophthalmopathy from stable hyperthyroidism, reaching 87.88% sensitivity and around 81% specificity in cross-validation and 80%/75% in testing. No statistical method was used to set the sample size in advance, and investigators knew the group allocation. In validation, the model predicted progression to ophthalmopathy a median of 6.5 months before onset, with 70% to 71% sensitivity and 72.22% specificity. Most expanded thyroid clonotypes (frequency above 0.001) were also found in blood, which suggests that blood repertoires may mirror thyroid immune responses.

The TCR beta CDR3 regions were amplified from RNA transcripts. The TCR CDR3 was subjected to a first round of RT-PCR using the HTBI primer set and the Qiagen OneStep RT-PCR kit. The libraries were constructed in a second round of multiplex PCR and then size-selected and purified. Libraries were sequenced paired-end with 100 bp reads on an Illumina HiSeq2000. The authors' pipeline ran thus. SOAPnuke was used to process the raw data, with reads discarded if the reads contained adapters or uncalled bases, had a mean Phred below 15, or lacked an exact constant-primer or identifier match. High-quality paired reads were merged with COPE v1.2.5, and unique nucleotide sequences were defined as clonotypes. MiTCR v1.1 was used to align clonotypes to the IMGT TRBV, TRBD and TRBJ reference segments. Analysis was restricted to V-J combinations with a frequency above 0.0001, which covered roughly 99% of repertoires. The TCS score was defined as F50 (clonal expansion) divided by E x V (chaos), with BLOSUM62-based TCRdist calculated between CDR3 peptides within each V-J. Welch's t-statistics and random forest reduced roughly 540 V-J features to around 14, which were used in a naive Bayes classifier (R e1071). The public reads were reanalyzed by TCRdb: fastp trimming at Q25, MiXCR alignment, in-frame beta chains only. Entries that share a CDR3 protein sequence are merged under the most common genes and DNA. Here the V and J calls rest on TCRdb's processing, not on the authors' analysis. The sample table shows 300,000 or so distinct CDR3 sequences, and approximately 15% are seen once. Clones ranked in the top ten supply around a third of the sample.

This clonotype has at least ten counts. Its antigen has not been determined. No per-base quality is available; no much larger clone lies one base away. Based on the germline V gene, the CDR1 and CDR2 sequences are SNHLY and FYNNEI. V is reduced by 3 bases and J by 1 base, leaving a spacing of 16 bases between them. The CDR3 goes from the cysteine to the phenylalanine over 16 residues. Just CDR3 DNA is preserved here, 48 bases in frame from base 1. Material for sequencing was blood. The rearrangement joined TRBV2 to TRBJ2-7, and possibly TRBD2, on 6 matching bases. The sequence came from a man aged 30-40 years with Graves' hyperthyroidism. CDR3 protein: CASSDPRDLKSYEQYF. Read as DNA, the sequence is TGTGCCAGCAGTGATCCGCGGGATCTGAAATCCTACGAGCAGTACTTC. With all but the CDR3 taken from the reference TRBV2 and TRBJ2-7 genes, the full variable domain is: EPEVTQTPSHQVTQMGQEVILRCVPISNHLYFYWYRQILGQKVEFLVSFYNNEISEKSEIFDDQFSVERPDGSNFTLKIRSTKLEDSAMYFCASSDPRDLKSYEQYFGPGTRLTVT.